This entry lists 15 T cell receptor beta chains sequenced from one sample in a study of pediatric ulcerative colitis. Rectal tissue came from one to two pinch biopsies taken at colonoscopy. TCRdb's copy holds only in-frame clones and misses some; the assay was immunoSEQ multiplex PCR. Here the sample spans some 25,000 clones, more than 65% being singletons. The material sequenced was gut tissue. All receptors come from a boy between 10 and 17 years old with severe ulcerative colitis.

The chain uses TRBV7-2 and TRBJ2-3, with 9 bases aligning to TRBD2. CDR3 size: 16 residues. J gave up 3 bases and V 2 bases, and 6 bases lay outside the gene matches. CDR1 SGHTA and CDR2 FQGNSA come from the germline V gene. The CDR3 here is CASSLLAGRGTDTQYF. The CDR3 DNA sequence: TGTGCCAGCAGCTTACTAGCGGGGAGGGGTACAGATACGCAGTATTTT.

A single count supports this clone. The chain links TRBV11-2 to TRBJ1-3; D is perhaps TRBD1 (6 bases). Germline V gene sequence: CDR1 SGHAT, CDR2 FQNNGV. Trimming removed 2 bases at V and 6 bases at J, with 23 bases between. The CDR3 is 18 residues long. The CDR3 protein is CASSLWPSMQGTQNTIYF. CDR3 in DNA: TGTGCCAGCAGCTTATGGCCAAGCATGCAGGGGACACAAAACACCATATATTTT.

The genes are TRBV7-2 and TRBJ1-1; D is unresolved. Germline values: CDR1 SGHTA, CDR2 FQGNSA. The CDR3 extends over 13 amino acids. V was pared by 1 base and J by 3 bases, with 6 bases between. CDR3 in DNA: TGTGCCAGCAGCTTAGGTCCAGACACTGAAGCTTTCTTT. It encodes CASSLGPDTEAFF.

Here the CDR3 DNA reads TGTGCCTGGAGCGAAAACAGTTTTAGCAATCAGCCCCAGCATTTT. It encodes CAWSENSFSNQPQHF. The chain uses TRBV30 and TRBJ1-5, with unresolved D. Germline lookup yields CDR1 GTSNPN and CDR2 SVGIG (reference sequence). The CDR3 has 15 amino acids. V gave up 3 bases and J gave up 0 bases, with 12 bases separating them.

The chain couples TRBV6-5 to TRBJ2-7; TRBD2 matches 7 bases. V dropped 5 bases and J dropped 3; count of bases not matched to a gene: 4. Looked up from germline, CDR1 is MNHEY and CDR2 is SVGAGI. The CDR3 contains 13 residues. CDR3 amino acids: CASSERTSYEQYF. DNA for the CDR3: TGTGCCAGCAGTGAACGGACTAGCTACGAGCAGTACTTC.

The V call is TRBV27, the J call TRBJ2-1; D is perhaps TRBD1 (5 bases). V was pared by 0 bases and J by 5 bases, with 17 bases between. Looked up from germline, CDR1 is MNHEY and CDR2 is SMNVEV (reference sequence). This CDR3 comprises 17 residues. The CDR3 reads CASSLSSGLGWDNEQFF. Here the CDR3 DNA reads TGTGCCAGCAGTTTATCTTCAGGGCTAGGTTGGGACAATGAGCAGTTCTTC.

J is TRBJ2-3 and V is TRBV15, with D perhaps matching TRBD1 (6 bases). The germline gives CDR1 LNHNV, CDR2 YYDKDF (reference sequence). V was cut by 4 bases and J by 3 bases, with 17 bases left in between. The CDR3 length is 16 residues. The CDR3: CATSKMDSLGTDTQYF. The CDR3 DNA reads TGTGCCACCAGCAAGATGGACAGTTTAGGGACAGATACGCAGTATTTT.

This chain links TRBV5-4 with TRBJ1-1; D gene unclear. V was cut by 0 bases and J by 0 bases, with 9 bases left in between. The germline V gene encodes CDR1 SGHNT and CDR2 YYREEE (reference sequence). The CDR3 has 15 residues. This CDR3 is CASSLAGVMNTEAFF. CDR3 DNA: TGTGCCAGCAGCTTGGCTGGGGTTATGAACACTGAAGCTTTCTTT.

The chain couples TRBV7-3 to TRBJ2-1; D uncertain. V was pared by 0 bases and J by 7 bases, with 16 bases between. Germline loops: CDR1 SGHTA, CDR2 FQGTGA. This CDR3 contains 16 residues. This chain's CDR3 is CASSLTGFITVNEQFF. In DNA form, the CDR3 reads TGTGCCAGCAGCTTAACGGGCTTTATAACGGTAAATGAGCAGTTCTTC.

This clone was observed a few times. The V gene is TRBV11-3, the J gene TRBJ2-3; a possible D gene is TRBD2 (6 bases). The CDR3 consists of 17 residues. V lost 5 bases and J 6 bases, leaving 24 bases between the germline ends. Germline CDR1 SGHNT, CDR2 YENEEA. CDR3 loop: CASSPRTITRGADTQYF. The CDR3 coding sequence is TGTGCCAGCAGCCCCCGGACTATCACAAGGGGTGCGGATACGCAGTATTTT.

This clone was detected only a few times. Mismatch with germline at one junction end may stem from a read error. The rearrangement joins TRBV7-7 to TRBJ1-4, with D possibly being TRBD1 (6 bases). This CDR3 comprises 17 residues. CDR1 and CDR2 (germline): SSHAT, FNYEAQ (reference sequence). CDR3 in amino acids: CASSLALYGGAGEKLFF. As DNA, the CDR3 is TGTGCTAGCAGCTTAGCGCTGTATGGGGGGGCCGGTGAAAAACTGTTTTTT.

This chain uses TRBV5-1 with TRBJ2-1; no clear D gene. V was cut by 3 bases and J by 3 bases, with 13 bases left in between. This CDR3 comprises 15 residues. Germline V gives CDR1 SGHRS, CDR2 YFSETQ. Written as DNA, the CDR3 is TGCGCCAGCAGCTCAAACTACCCTAGCTACAATGAGCAGTTCTTC. It is translated as CASSSNYPSYNEQFF.

Written as DNA, the CDR3 is TGTGCCAGCAGAGGAGCCACTAGCGAGGGGGGTGAGCAGTTCTTC. Translating it yields CASRGATSEGGEQFF. The rearrangement uses TRBV6-5 and TRBJ2-1; D perhaps matches TRBD2 (7 bases). Germline V gene sequence: CDR1 MNHEY, CDR2 SVGAGI. CDR3 size: 15 residues. The V end was cut by 6 bases, the J end by 9 bases, with 21 bases between.

This clone has only a few counts. CDR3 protein: CASNLRAEYTGELFF. The CDR3 DNA follows: TGTGCCAGCAATTTGAGGGCGGAGTACACCGGGGAGCTGTTTTTT. This chain uses TRBV9 with TRBJ2-2, with TRBD2 as a possible D gene (5 bases). This CDR3 contains 15 residues. Germline loops: CDR1 SGDLS, CDR2 YYNGEE. The ends were cut back, 6 bases at V and 3 bases at J, with 15 bases in the middle.

The sample holds one count of this clone. Written as DNA, the CDR3 is TGTGCCAGCAGTACCCAGGCAGGGATAGGGCCCCAGCATTTT. It encodes CASSTQAGIGPQHF. The chain carries TRBV2 and TRBJ1-5, with D maybe TRBD1 (5 bases). This CDR3 spans 14 amino acids. V lost 5 bases to trimming and J lost 9 bases, with 17 bases between them. Germline CDR1 reads SNHLY; CDR2 reads FYNNEI.